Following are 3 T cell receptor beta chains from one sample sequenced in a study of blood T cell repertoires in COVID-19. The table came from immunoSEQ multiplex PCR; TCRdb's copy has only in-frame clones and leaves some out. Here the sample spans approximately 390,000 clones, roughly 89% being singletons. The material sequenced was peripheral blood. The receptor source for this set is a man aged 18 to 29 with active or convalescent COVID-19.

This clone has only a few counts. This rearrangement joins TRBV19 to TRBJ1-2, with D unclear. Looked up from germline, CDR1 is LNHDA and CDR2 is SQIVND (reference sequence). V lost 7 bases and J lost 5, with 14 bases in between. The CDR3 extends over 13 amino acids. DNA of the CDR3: TGTGCCAGTACGACGGGGATTATTTATGGCTACACCTTC. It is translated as CASTTGIIYGYTF.

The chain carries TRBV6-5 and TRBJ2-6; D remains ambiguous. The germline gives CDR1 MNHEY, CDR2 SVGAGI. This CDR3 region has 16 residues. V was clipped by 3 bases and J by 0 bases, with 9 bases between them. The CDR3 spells CASSYSMSSGANVLTF. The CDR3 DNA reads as TGTGCCAGCAGTTATAGTATGTCCTCTGGGGCCAACGTCCTGACTTTC.

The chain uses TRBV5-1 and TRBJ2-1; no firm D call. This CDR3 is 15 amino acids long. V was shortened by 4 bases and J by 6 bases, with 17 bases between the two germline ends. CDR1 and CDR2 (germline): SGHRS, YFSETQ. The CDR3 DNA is TGCGCCAGCAGCCCCACTACCTCACCGTCCAATGAGCAGTTCTTC. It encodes CASSPTTSPSNEQFF.